Shown below are 14 T cell receptor beta chains from a single sample sequenced in a study of blood T cell repertoires in COVID-19. Using immunoSEQ multiplex PCR, the repertoire was profiled, and TCRdb retains in-frame clones only, with some absent. The sample includes 250,000 or so clones, approximately 80% of them seen just once. Sequencing was carried out using peripheral blood. Receptors were obtained from a man aged 25 to 40 who had recovered from COVID-19.

V and J are TRBV6-1 and TRBJ1-5, with D maybe TRBD1 (5 bases). The germline CDR1 and CDR2 sequences are MNHNS and SASEGT. Trimming removed 3 bases from V and 6 bases from J, with 15 bases in between. The CDR3 has 15 amino acids. The CDR3 DNA reads as TGTGCCAGCAGTGATCAGGGTCGAGTTGGTCAGCCCCAGCATTTT. Protein: CASSDQGRVGQPQHF.

The chain combines TRBV29-1 with TRBJ2-4; tentative D call: TRBD2 (6 bases). CDR1 and CDR2 from the germline V gene are SQVTM and ANQGSEA. V was pared by 6 bases and J by 8 bases, with 14 bases between. The CDR3 consists of 12 residues. The DNA for the CDR3 is TGCAGCGTCGGGACTTCCCGGGACATTCAGTACTTC. As protein: CSVGTSRDIQYF.

This clone was detected many times. As DNA, the CDR3 is TGTGCCAGCAACTCCGTCCGGGACAGGGGCGGCGGGGGGGTCCTGAATCAGCCCCAGCATTTT. Amino acid sequence: CASNSVRDRGGGGVLNQPQHF. This chain joins TRBV28 and TRBJ1-5; 10 bases map to TRBD1. Germline V CDR1 and CDR2: MDHEN, SYDVKM. The junction had 25 bases not matched to a gene; V was cut back by 7 bases and J by 4 bases. The length of the CDR3 is 21 residues.

This rearrangement joins TRBV12-3 or TRBV12-4 to TRBJ2-5; the D is unclear. V lost 2 bases and J lost 2, with 6 bases in between. This CDR3 is 13 amino acids long. The chain's CDR3 is CASSLRQQETQYF. For the CDR3, the DNA is TGTGCCAGCAGTTTAAGACAACAAGAGACCCAGTACTTC.

V usage is TRBV10-3 and J usage is TRBJ2-7; 8 positions agree with TRBD2. This CDR3 region has 17 residues. V dropped 11 bases and J dropped 2; count of bases not matched to a gene: 20. The V gene's germline CDR1 is ENHRY and CDR2 SYGVKD. DNA of the CDR3: TGTGCCTCCAGGCAGGGGAGCGGAACTAGCGGAACCTACGAGCAGTACTTC. This encodes CASRQGSGTSGTYEQYF.

The V call is TRBV28, the J call TRBJ1-1, with D hard to call. The V gene's germline CDR1 is MDHEN and CDR2 SYDVKM. This CDR3 is 13 amino acids long. V was clipped by 7 bases and J by 0 bases, with 9 bases between them. Written as DNA, the CDR3 is TGTGCCAGCATCGGGGATGTGAACACTGAAGCTTTCTTT. It is translated as CASIGDVNTEAFF.

The chain has TRBV10-3 and TRBJ2-7; 8 bases line up with TRBD2. Trimming at V came to 7 bases and at J to 4 bases, leaving 6 bases not matched to a gene. CDR3 length: 13 amino acids. In germline, CDR1 is ENHRY, CDR2 SYGVKD. The CDR3 is CAIKGLGDYEQYF. CDR3 coding DNA: TGTGCCATCAAGGGACTAGGAGATTACGAGCAGTACTTC.

CDR3 in amino acids: CASSQVSSGNTIYF. The CDR3 DNA reads TGTGCCAGCAGCCAAGTATCTTCGGGAAACACCATATATTTT. The V call is TRBV3-1 (or the pseudogene TRBV3-2), the J call TRBJ1-3; D gene uncertain. Germline lookup yields CDR1 LGHDT and CDR2 YNNKEL (reference sequence). The CDR3 covers 14 residues. V was pared by 1 base and J by 4 bases, with 8 bases between.

CDR3 nucleotide sequence: TGTGCCAGCAGCTTGTCGGCGGGGGGTTCGTATGAGACCCAGTACTTC. Its protein product is CASSLSAGGSYETQYF. V usage is TRBV5-5 and J usage is TRBJ2-5, with 8 positions matching TRBD2. Germline trimming cut 1 base from V and 5 bases from J; bases unmatched to any gene: 10. The length of the CDR3 is 16 residues. Germline values: CDR1 SGHKS, CDR2 YYEKEE (reference sequence).

The chain carries TRBV9 and TRBJ1-1, with 7 bases matching TRBD1. The length of the CDR3 is 15 residues. The V gene's germline CDR1 is SGDLS and CDR2 YYNGEE. With V trimmed by 3 bases and J by 1 base, 6 bases remained unmatched. The CDR3 region is CASSAQGQRNTEAFF. CDR3 in DNA: TGTGCCAGCAGCGCCCAGGGACAGCGGAACACTGAAGCTTTCTTT.

The CDR3 region is CASSIDPGARAYF. The CDR3 DNA reads as TGTGCCAGTAGTATAGACCCAGGGGCCAGGGCGTACTTC. The chain links TRBV19 to TRBJ2-7; TRBD1 is a possible D gene (6 bases). The CDR3 is 13 amino acids. V was pared by 0 bases and J by 12 bases, with 15 bases between. Germline V lookup: CDR1 LNHDA, CDR2 SQIVND (reference sequence).

This clone was observed a handful of times. J is TRBJ1-3 and V is TRBV19; 7 bases agree with TRBD1. V lost 7 bases and J lost 0; bases outside the gene matches: 6. Germline V gives CDR1 LNHDA, CDR2 SQIVND (reference sequence). The CDR3 sequence is 15 residues long. CDR3 amino acids: CASIGTAYSGNTIYF. CDR3 coding DNA: TGTGCCAGTATCGGGACAGCATACTCTGGAAACACCATATATTTT.

In its sample, this clone was seen a few times. The chain recombines TRBV5-1 with TRBJ2-5; weak D call: TRBD1 (6 bases). Germline V lookup: CDR1 SGHRS, CDR2 YFSETQ. There are 15 residues in the CDR3. V was trimmed by 3 bases and J by 5 bases, leaving 17 bases between them. The CDR3 DNA sequence: TGCGCCAGCAGCTGGATGGGGGACACTGAGGAGACCCAGTACTTC. Protein: CASSWMGDTEETQYF.

The chain has TRBV7-9 and TRBJ1-4, with D maybe TRBD1 (6 bases). Trimming removed 4 bases at V and 7 bases at J, with 13 bases between. This CDR3 spans 14 amino acids. Germline CDR1 SEHNR, CDR2 FQNEAQ (reference sequence). CDR3 region: CASSSQGTREKLFF. In nucleotides, the CDR3 is TGTGCCAGCAGCTCACAGGGAACCCGTGAAAAACTGTTTTTT. Filled out from reference TRBV7-9 and TRBJ1-4, the complete variable domain reads DTGVSQNPRHKITKRGQNVTFRCDPISEHNRLYWYRQTLGQGPEFLTYFQNEAQLEKSRLLSDRFSAERPKGSFSTLEIQRTEQGDSAMYLCASSSQGTREKLFFGSGTQLSVL.